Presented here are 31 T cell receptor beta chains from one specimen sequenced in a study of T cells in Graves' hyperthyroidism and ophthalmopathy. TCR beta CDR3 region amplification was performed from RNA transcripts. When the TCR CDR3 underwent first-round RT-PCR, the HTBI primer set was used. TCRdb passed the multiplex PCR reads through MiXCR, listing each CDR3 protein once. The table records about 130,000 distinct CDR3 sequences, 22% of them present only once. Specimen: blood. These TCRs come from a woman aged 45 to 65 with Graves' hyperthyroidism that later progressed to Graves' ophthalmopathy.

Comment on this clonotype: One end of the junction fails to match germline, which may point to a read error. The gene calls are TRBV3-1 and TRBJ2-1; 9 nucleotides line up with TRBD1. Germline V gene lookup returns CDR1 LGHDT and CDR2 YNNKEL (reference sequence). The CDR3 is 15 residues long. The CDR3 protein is CASRVTGGILDEQFF. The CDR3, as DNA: TGCGCCAGCAGAGTGACAGGGGGGATATTGGATGAGCAGTTCTTC.

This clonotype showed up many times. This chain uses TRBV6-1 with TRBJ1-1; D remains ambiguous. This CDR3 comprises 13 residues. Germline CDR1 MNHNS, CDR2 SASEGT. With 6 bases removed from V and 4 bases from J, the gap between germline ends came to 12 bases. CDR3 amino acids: CASSAVRGTEAFF. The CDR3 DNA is TGTGCCAGCAGCGCCGTTCGAGGCACTGAAGCTTTCTTT.

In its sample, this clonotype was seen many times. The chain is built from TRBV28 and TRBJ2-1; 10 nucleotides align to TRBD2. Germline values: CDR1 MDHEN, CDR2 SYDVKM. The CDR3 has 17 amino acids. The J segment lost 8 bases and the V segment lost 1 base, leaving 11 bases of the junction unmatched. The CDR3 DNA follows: TGTGCCAGCAGTTTATCGGCTAGCGGGAGCCGTGGGGATGAGCAGTTCTTC. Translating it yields CASSLSASGSRGDEQFF.

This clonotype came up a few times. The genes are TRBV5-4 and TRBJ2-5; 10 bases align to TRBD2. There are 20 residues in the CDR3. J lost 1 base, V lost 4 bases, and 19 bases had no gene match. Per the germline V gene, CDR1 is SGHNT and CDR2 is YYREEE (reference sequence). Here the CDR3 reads CASSDWTSGLISHLQETQYF. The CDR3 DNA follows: TGTGCCAGCAGCGACTGGACTAGCGGCCTCATATCGCACCTCCAAGAGACCCAGTACTTC.

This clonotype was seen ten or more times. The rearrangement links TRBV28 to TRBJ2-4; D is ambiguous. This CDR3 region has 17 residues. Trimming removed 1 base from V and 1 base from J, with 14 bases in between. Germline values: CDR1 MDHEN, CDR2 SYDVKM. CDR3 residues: CASSLLGSGEAKNIQYF. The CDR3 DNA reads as TGTGCCAGCAGTTTATTAGGGTCAGGCGAGGCCAAAAACATTCAGTACTTC.

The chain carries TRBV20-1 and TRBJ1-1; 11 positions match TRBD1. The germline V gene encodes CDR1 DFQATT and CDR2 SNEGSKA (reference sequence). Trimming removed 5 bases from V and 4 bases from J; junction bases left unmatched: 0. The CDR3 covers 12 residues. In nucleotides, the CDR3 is TGCAGTGCTGGGACAGGGGGCACTGAAGCTTTCTTT. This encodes CSAGTGGTEAFF.

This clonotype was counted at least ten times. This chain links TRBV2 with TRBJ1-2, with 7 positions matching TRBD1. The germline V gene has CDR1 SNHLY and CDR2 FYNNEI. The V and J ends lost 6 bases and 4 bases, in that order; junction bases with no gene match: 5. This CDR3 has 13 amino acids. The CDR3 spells CASSGQDSYGYTF. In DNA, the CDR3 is TGTGCCAGCAGCGGACAGGATAGCTATGGCTACACCTTC.

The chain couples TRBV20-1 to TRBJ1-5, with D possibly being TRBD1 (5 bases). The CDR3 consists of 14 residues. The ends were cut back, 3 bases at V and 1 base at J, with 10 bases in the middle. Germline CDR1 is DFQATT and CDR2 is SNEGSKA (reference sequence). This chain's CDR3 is CSASQGPSNQPQHF. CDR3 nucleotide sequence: TGCAGTGCTAGCCAGGGCCCAAGCAATCAGCCCCAGCATTTT.

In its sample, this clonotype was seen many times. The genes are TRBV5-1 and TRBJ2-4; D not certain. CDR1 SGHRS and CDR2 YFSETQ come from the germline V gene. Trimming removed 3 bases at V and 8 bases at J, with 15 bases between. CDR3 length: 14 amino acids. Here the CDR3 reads CASSYDSIEDIQYF. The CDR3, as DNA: TGCGCCAGCAGCTATGACTCTATAGAGGACATTCAGTACTTC.

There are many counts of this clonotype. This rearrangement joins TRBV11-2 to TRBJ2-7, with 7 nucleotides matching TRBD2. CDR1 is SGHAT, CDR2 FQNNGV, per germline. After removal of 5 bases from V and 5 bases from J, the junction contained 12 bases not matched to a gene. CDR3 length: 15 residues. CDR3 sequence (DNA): TGTGCCAGCAGCCCCTTTACTAGTGGGACTAACGAGCAGTACTTC. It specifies CASSPFTSGTNEQYF.

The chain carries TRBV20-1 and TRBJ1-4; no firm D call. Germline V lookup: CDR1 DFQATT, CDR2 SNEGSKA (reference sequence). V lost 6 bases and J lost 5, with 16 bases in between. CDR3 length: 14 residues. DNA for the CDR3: TGCAGTGCCCCCGACCTGACCTCGAATGAAAAACTGTTTTTT. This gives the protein CSAPDLTSNEKLFF.

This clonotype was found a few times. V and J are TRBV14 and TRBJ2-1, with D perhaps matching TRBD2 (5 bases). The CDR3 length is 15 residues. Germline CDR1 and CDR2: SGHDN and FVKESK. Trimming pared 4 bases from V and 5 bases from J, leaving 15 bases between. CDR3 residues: CASSLVASRDNEQFF. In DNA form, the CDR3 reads TGTGCCAGCAGCCTCGTGGCTAGCAGAGACAATGAGCAGTTCTTC.

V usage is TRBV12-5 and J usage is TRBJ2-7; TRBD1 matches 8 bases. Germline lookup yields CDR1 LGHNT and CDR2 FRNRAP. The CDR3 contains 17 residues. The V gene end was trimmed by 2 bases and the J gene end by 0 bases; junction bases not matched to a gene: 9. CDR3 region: CASGLIRRDRSSYEQYF. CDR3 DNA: TGTGCTAGTGGTTTGATCCGACGGGACAGGAGCTCCTACGAGCAGTACTTC.

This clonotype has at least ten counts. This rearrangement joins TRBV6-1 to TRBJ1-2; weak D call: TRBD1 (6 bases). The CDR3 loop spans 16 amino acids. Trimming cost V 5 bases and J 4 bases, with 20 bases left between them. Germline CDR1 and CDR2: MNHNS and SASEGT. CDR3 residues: CASSKEIGQRSYGYTF. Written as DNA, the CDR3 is TGTGCCAGCAGTAAGGAAATCGGACAGCGCTCCTATGGCTACACCTTC.

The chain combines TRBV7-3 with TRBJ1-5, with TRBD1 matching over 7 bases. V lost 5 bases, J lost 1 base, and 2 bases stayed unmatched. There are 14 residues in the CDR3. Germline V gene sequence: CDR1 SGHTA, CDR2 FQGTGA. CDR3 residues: CASSTTGSNQPQHF. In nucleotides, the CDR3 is TGTGCCAGCAGCACGACAGGGAGCAATCAGCCCCAGCATTTT.

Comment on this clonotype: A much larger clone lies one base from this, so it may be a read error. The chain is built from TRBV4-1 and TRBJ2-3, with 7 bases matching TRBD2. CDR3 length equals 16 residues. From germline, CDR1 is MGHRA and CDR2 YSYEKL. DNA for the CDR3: TGCGCCAGCGGCCAACGGGAGCGGGACGGCTCAGATACGCAGTATTTT. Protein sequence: CASGQRERDGSDTQYF.

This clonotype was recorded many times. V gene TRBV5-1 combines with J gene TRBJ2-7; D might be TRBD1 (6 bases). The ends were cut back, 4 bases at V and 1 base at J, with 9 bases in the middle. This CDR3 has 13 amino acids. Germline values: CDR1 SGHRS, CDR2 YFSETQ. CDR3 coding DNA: TGCGCCAGCAGCGTGACAGGTTCCTACGAGCAGTACTTC. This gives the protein CASSVTGSYEQYF.

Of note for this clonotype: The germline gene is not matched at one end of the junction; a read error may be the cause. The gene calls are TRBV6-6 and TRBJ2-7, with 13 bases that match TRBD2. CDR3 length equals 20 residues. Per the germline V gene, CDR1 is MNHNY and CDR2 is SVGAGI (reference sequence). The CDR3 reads CASSYPLTSGRARSSCEQYF. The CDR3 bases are TGTGCCAGCAGTTACCCCCTTACTAGCGGGAGGGCCCGAAGCTCCTGCGAGCAGTACTTC.

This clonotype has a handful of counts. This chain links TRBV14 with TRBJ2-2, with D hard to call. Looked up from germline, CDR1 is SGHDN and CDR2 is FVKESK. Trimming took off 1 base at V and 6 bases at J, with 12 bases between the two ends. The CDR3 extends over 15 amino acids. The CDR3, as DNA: TGTGCCAGCAGCCAAGCCACTATAATCCCCGGGGAGCTGTTTTTT. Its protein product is CASSQATIIPGELFF.

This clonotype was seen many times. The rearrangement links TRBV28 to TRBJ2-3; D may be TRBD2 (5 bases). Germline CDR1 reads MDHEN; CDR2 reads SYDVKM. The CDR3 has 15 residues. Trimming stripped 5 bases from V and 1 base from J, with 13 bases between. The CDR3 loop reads CASSPRGYRTDTQYF. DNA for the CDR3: TGTGCCAGCAGTCCCCGCGGGTACCGCACAGATACGCAGTATTTT.

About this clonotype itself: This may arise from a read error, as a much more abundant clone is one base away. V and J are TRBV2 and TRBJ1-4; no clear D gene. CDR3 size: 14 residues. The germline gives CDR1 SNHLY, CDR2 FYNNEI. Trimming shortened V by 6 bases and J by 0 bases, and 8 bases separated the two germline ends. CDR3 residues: CASRGITTNEKLFF. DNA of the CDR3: TGTGCCAGCAGGGGAATTACAACTAATGAAAAACTGTTTTTT.

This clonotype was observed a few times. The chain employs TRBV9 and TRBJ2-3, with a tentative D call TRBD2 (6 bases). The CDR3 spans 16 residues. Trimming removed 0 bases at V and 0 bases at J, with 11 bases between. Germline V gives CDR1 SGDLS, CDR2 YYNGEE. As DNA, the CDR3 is TGTGCCAGCAGCGTAGCCTTCGCGGGGAGCACAGATACGCAGTATTTT. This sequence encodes CASSVAFAGSTDTQYF. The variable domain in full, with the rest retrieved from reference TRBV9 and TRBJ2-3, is DSGVTQTPKHLITATGQRVTLRCSPRSGDLSVYWYQQSLDQGLQFLIQYYNGEERAKGNILERFSAQQFPDLHSELNLSSLELGDSALYFCASSVAFAGSTDTQYFGPGTRLTVL.

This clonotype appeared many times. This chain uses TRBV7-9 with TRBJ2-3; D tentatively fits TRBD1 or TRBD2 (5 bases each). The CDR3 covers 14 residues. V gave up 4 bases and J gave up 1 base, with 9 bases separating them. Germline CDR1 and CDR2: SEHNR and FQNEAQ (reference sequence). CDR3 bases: TGTGCCAGCAGCTACGGGGCCGGCACAGATACGCAGTATTTT. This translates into CASSYGAGTDTQYF. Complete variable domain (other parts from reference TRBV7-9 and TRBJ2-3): DTGVSQNPRHKITKRGQNVTFRCDPISEHNRLYWYRQTLGQGPEFLTYFQNEAQLEKSRLLSDRFSAERPKGSFSTLEIQRTEQGDSAMYLCASSYGAGTDTQYFGPGTRLTVL.

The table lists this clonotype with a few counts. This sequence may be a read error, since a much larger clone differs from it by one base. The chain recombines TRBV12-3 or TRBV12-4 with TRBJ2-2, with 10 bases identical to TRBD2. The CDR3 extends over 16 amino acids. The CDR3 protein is CASGLVAGGNTGELFF. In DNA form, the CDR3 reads TGTGCCAGCGGTTTGGTAGCGGGAGGGAACACCGGGGAGCTGTTTTTT.

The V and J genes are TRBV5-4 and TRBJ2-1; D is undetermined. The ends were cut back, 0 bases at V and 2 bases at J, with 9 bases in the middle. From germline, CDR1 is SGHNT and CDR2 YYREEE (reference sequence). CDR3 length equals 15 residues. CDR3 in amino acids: CASSLDPGTYNEQFF. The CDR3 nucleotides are TGTGCCAGCAGCTTGGATCCAGGCACCTACAATGAGCAGTTCTTC.

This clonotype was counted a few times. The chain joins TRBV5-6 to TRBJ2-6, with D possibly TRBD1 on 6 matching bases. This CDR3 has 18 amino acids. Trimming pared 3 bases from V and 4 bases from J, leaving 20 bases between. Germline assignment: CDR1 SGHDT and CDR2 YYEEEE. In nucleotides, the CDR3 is TGTGCCAGCAGCTCCTTCCTCAGGGGAGCTTCAGGGGCCAACGTCCTGACTTTC. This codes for CASSSFLRGASGANVLTF.

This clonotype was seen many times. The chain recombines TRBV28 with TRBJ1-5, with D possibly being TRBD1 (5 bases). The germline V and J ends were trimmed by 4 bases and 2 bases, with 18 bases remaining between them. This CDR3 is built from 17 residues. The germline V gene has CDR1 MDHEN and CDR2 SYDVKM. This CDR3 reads CASSSRRGNAGNQPQHF. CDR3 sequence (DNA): TGTGCCAGCAGTTCCCGGAGGGGCAATGCGGGCAATCAGCCCCAGCATTTT.

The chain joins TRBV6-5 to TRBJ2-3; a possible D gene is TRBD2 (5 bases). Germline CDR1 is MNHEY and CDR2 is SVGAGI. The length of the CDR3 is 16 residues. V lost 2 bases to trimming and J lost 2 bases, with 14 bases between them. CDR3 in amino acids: CASSYTQVRDTDTQYF. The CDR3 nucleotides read TGTGCCAGCAGTTACACCCAGGTCCGGGACACAGATACGCAGTATTTT.

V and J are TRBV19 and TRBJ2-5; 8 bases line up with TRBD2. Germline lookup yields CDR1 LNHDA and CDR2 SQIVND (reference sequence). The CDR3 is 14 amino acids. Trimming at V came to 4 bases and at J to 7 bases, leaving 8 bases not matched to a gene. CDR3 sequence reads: CASSTVAGTGTQYF. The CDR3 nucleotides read TGTGCCAGTAGTACGGTAGCGGGAACTGGGACCCAGTACTTC.

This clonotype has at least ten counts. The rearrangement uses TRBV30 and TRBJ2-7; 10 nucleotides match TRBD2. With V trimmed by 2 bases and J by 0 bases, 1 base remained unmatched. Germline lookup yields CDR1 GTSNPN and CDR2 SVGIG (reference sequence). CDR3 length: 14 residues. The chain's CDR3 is CAWSLAGVSYEQYF. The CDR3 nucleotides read TGTGCCTGGAGTCTAGCGGGAGTCTCCTACGAGCAGTACTTC.

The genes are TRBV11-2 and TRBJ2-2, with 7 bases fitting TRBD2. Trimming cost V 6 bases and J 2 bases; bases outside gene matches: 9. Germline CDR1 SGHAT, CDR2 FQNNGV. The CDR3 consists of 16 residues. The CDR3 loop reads CASRGGGPLNTGELFF. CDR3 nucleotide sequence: TGTGCCAGCAGGGGGGGAGGGCCCTTAAACACCGGGGAGCTGTTTTTT. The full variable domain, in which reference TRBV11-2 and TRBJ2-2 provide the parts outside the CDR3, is EAGVAQSPRYKIIEKRQSVAFWCNPISGHATLYWYQQILGQGPKLLIQFQNNGVVDDSQLPKDRFSAERLKGVDSTLKIQPAKLEDSAVYLCASRGGGPLNTGELFFGEGSRLTVL.